This TCR beta chain stems from a study of shared clonotypes between healthy human individuals. Study-wide context: A donor's plate count was three for CD4 naive and three for CD4 memory; CD8 naive had two and CD8 memory one.

CD45RO-negative, CCR7-positively selected cells formed the naive CD8 fraction, excluding terminally differentiated effector memory CD45RA+ cells. The method was immunoSEQ multiplex PCR; TCRdb's version includes in-frame clones alone and lacks a portion of them. The profile shows millions of clones, approximately 94% of them singletons. Germline CDR1 SGHRS, CDR2 YFSETQ. V shed 6 bases and J 3 bases; nucleotides not matched to a gene: 8. The CDR3 is 15 amino acids. Broader study findings: Shared clonotypes: roughly 5% naive CD4, 3.5% to 4% naive CD8, around 2.2% memory CD4, under 0.45% memory CD8.

Comment on this clone: What it binds is not known.

This receptor was obtained from a young man in good health. Some clones in this sample may be carry-over from other donors' samples. Sequencing input: naive CD8+ T cells from PBMCs. The genes are TRBV5-1 and TRBJ2-1, with TRBD1 identical over 8 bases. CDR3 bases: TGCGCCAGCACCCCCGGGACAGGAAGCTACAATGAGCAGTTCTTC. This encodes CASTPGTGSYNEQFF. Looking up the rest from reference TRBV5-1 and TRBJ2-1 gives the full variable domain: KAGVTQTPRYLIKTRGQQVTLSCSPISGHRSVSWYQQTPGQGLQFLFEYFSETQRNKGNFPGRFSGRQFSNSRSEMNVSTLELGDSALYLCASTPGTGSYNEQFFGPGTRLTVL.